The 30 T cell receptor beta chains listed next were all sequenced from one sample in a study of blood T cell repertoires in COVID-19 (dated by TCRdb to the early 2020s). Library method: the immunoSEQ multiplex PCR assay. TCRdb retrieved this table from immuneACCESS and kept in-frame rearrangements only. Not all clones are present; in checked studies, unresolved V genes account for under half, and no reason is known for the remainder. The sample profile shows some 330,000 clones; over 80% of them were found once. The ten biggest clones cover 5% of the sample. Sequenced material: PBMCs or T cells enriched from blood (not recorded which). These receptors were obtained from a man aged 30-40 years who had recovered from COVID-19.

This chain joins TRBV7-9 and TRBJ1-5; D might be TRBD1 (6 bases). The germline V gene encodes CDR1 SEHNR and CDR2 FQNEAQ (reference sequence). Deletions cut 5 bases from V and 2 bases from J, with 7 bases between. The length of the CDR3 is 13 residues. The CDR3, as DNA: TGTGCCAGCAGCCCAGGGGGCAATCAGCCCCAGCATTTT. As protein: CASSPGGNQPQHF.

This clone was detected once. This chain connects TRBV2 to TRBJ1-1; maybe TRBD1 (5 bases). Trimming stripped 3 bases from V and 3 bases from J, with 14 bases between. This CDR3 comprises 15 residues. Germline CDR1 SNHLY, CDR2 FYNNEI. The CDR3 nucleotides read TGTGCCAGCAGTGACCTAGGGGCCCTAGACACTGAAGCTTTCTTT. Amino acid sequence: CASSDLGALDTEAFF. The variable domain in full, with the rest retrieved from reference TRBV2 and TRBJ1-1, is EPEVTQTPSHQVTQMGQEVILRCVPISNHLYFYWYRQILGQKVEFLVSFYNNEISEKSEIFDDQFSVERPDGSNFTLKIRSTKLEDSAMYFCASSDLGALDTEAFFGQGTRLTVV.

With respect to this clone: A junction end diverges from the germline sequence, so it may reflect a read error. This chain's CDR3 is CASSFTPGQGWVF. The CDR3 DNA follows: TGTGCCAGCAGCTTTACACCGGGACAGGGGTGGGTCTTC. V usage is TRBV5-4 and J usage is TRBJ2-1; 10 nucleotides agree with TRBD1. Germline V lookup: CDR1 SGHNT, CDR2 YYREEE (reference sequence). The CDR3 spans 13 residues.

The rearrangement uses TRBV4-2 and TRBJ2-7, with 7 positions matching TRBD1. The V gene end was trimmed by 1 base and the J gene end by 1 base; junction bases not matched to a gene: 10. Germline assignment: CDR1 LGHNA and CDR2 YNFKEQ. The CDR3 spans 17 residues. The CDR3 nucleotides are TGTGCCAGCAGCCAAGGGGGAAGGGCAGGGGGATCCTACGAGCAGTACTTC. This sequence encodes CASSQGGRAGGSYEQYF.

V usage is TRBV2 and J usage is TRBJ1-2; 7 bases match TRBD1. The junction had 3 bases not matched to a gene; V was cut back by 4 bases and J by 4 bases. Germline values: CDR1 SNHLY, CDR2 FYNNEI. This CDR3 has 13 amino acids. CDR3 nucleotides: TGTGCCAGCAGTGGACAGGGTATCTATGGCTACACCTTC. This gives the protein CASSGQGIYGYTF.

The CDR3 DNA follows: TGTGCCACCAGCAGAGCCCGGGGGGACACAAATGAAAAACTGTTTTTT. It translates to CATSRARGDTNEKLFF. The rearrangement links TRBV15 to TRBJ1-4, with D perhaps TRBD1 (6 bases). Trimming cost V 1 base and J 5 bases, with 14 bases left between them. The germline CDR1 and CDR2 sequences are LNHNV and YYDKDF (reference sequence). The CDR3 consists of 16 residues.

A few counts support this clone. CDR3 DNA: TGTGCCAGCAGCTTATCGGCAGGGGGCAATAATTCACCCCTCCACTTT. Amino acids: CASSLSAGGNNSPLHF. This rearrangement joins TRBV11-1 to TRBJ1-6, with 8 bases matching TRBD1. The CDR3 contains 16 residues. Germline CDR1 and CDR2: SGHAT and FQDESV (reference sequence). V trimming: 2 bases; J trimming: 5 bases; junction bases outside the gene matches: 5.

Written as DNA, the CDR3 is TGTGCCAGCAGCTTAGCTCGGGCGGGGTCGTCTAATAATTCACCCCTCCACTTT. Amino acids: CASSLARAGSSNNSPLHF. V and J are TRBV7-9 and TRBJ1-6, with no clear D. This CDR3 is 18 amino acids long. Germline lookup yields CDR1 SEHNR and CDR2 FQNEAQ (reference sequence). Trimming took off 0 bases at V and 5 bases at J, with 17 bases between the two ends.

The rearrangement joins TRBV28 to TRBJ2-1, with 7 bases fitting TRBD2. CDR1 and CDR2 from the germline V gene are MDHEN and SYDVKM. V was pared by 2 bases and J by 5 bases, with 6 bases of the junction left unmatched. This CDR3 spans 15 amino acids. CDR3 in DNA: TGTGCCAGCAGTTTAAGGGCTAGCGGACACAATGAGCAGTTCTTC. It yields the protein CASSLRASGHNEQFF.

The V call is TRBV6-5, the J call TRBJ1-5, with a possible D match to TRBD1 (6 bases). Germline loops: CDR1 MNHEY, CDR2 SVGAGI. The CDR3 is 15 residues long. Trimming removed 0 bases at V and 6 bases at J, with 12 bases between. The CDR3 protein is CASSYSITGSQPQHF. CDR3 in DNA: TGTGCCAGCAGTTACTCGATCACAGGGTCTCAGCCCCAGCATTTT.

This clone was observed a handful of times. The V and J genes are TRBV7-9 and TRBJ1-3; D is unresolved. The CDR3 loop spans 15 amino acids. Germline V gene data show CDR1 as SEHNR and CDR2 as FQNEAQ (reference sequence). V gave up 1 base and J gave up 2 bases, with 9 bases separating them. The CDR3 DNA is TGTGCCAGCAGCTTAGGTCTGGCTGCTGGAAACACCATATATTTT. Protein: CASSLGLAAGNTIYF.

This rearrangement joins TRBV28 to TRBJ2-5; D might be TRBD2 (5 bases). The V gene lost 6 bases and the J gene lost 4 bases, with 12 bases spanning the gap. The CDR3 consists of 13 residues. Germline CDR1 is MDHEN and CDR2 is SYDVKM. As DNA, the CDR3 is TGTGCCAGCAGCCCCCGGACTGCAGAGACCCAGTACTTC. Its protein is CASSPRTAETQYF.

This chain links TRBV9 with TRBJ1-2; D not resolved. Looked up from germline, CDR1 is SGDLS and CDR2 is YYNGEE. Trimming cost V 0 bases and J 1 base, with 7 bases left between them. CDR3 size: 14 residues. CDR3 amino acids: CASSVASVNYGYTF. The CDR3 region has the DNA TGTGCCAGCAGCGTAGCGTCGGTTAACTATGGCTACACCTTC.

V is TRBV19 and J is TRBJ1-2; 7 positions agree with TRBD1. The germline CDR1 and CDR2 sequences are LNHDA and SQIVND (reference sequence). The junction had 11 bases not matched to a gene; V was cut back by 6 bases and J by 7 bases. This CDR3 spans 14 amino acids. DNA for the CDR3: TGTGCCAGTAGCAAAACCGACAGGGAGGTTGGCTACACCTTC. Its protein product is CASSKTDREVGYTF.

This clone was picked up one time. The V call is TRBV28, the J call TRBJ1-6; D is unclear. Trimming removed 8 bases from V and 3 bases from J, with 14 bases in between. The CDR3 sequence is 15 residues long. Germline-derived CDR1 and CDR2 are MDHEN and SYDVKM. The CDR3 sequence is CASGGRIIYNSPLHF. The CDR3 DNA sequence: TGTGCCAGCGGTGGCAGGATAATCTATAATTCACCCCTCCACTTT.

V gene TRBV28 combines with J gene TRBJ2-1; 7 nucleotides align to TRBD1. The V gene end was trimmed by 7 bases and the J gene end by 0 bases; junction bases not matched to a gene: 9. This CDR3 comprises 16 residues. Germline lookup yields CDR1 MDHEN and CDR2 SYDVKM. CDR3 region: CASTKTGTDSYNEQFF. The CDR3 bases are TGTGCCAGCACGAAAACCGGGACAGACTCCTACAATGAGCAGTTCTTC.

This clone was detected a few times. The chain carries TRBV5-1 and TRBJ1-3, with D unclear. Germline V gene lookup returns CDR1 SGHRS and CDR2 YFSETQ. CDR3 size: 15 residues. Trimming removed 0 bases at V and 3 bases at J, with 10 bases between. The CDR3 DNA reads TGCGCCAGCAGCTTGGGTTCCGGGAATGGAAACACCATATATTTT. This translates into CASSLGSGNGNTIYF.

The CDR3 protein is CASTPPLVGNQPQHF. Here the CDR3 DNA reads TGTGCCAGCACTCCCCCCTTAGTGGGCAATCAGCCCCAGCATTTT. The chain is built from TRBV28 and TRBJ1-5; D remains unclear. Germline V CDR1 and CDR2: MDHEN, SYDVKM. Trimming removed 7 bases from V and 2 bases from J, with 15 bases in between. This CDR3 has 15 residues.

The count of this clone is one. The chain recombines TRBV10-3 with TRBJ1-2; 7 nucleotides align to TRBD1. The CDR3 consists of 14 residues. Per the germline V gene, CDR1 is ENHRY and CDR2 is SYGVKD. Losses at the gene ends were 4 bases for V and 4 bases for J; bases not matched to a gene: 6. DNA for the CDR3: TGTGCCATCAGTGGGACAGGAGACCTCTATGGCTACACCTTC. It yields the protein CAISGTGDLYGYTF.

This rearrangement joins TRBV12-5 to TRBJ2-2; possibly TRBD2 for D (6 bases). Germline V lookup: CDR1 LGHNT, CDR2 FRNRAP. The V end was cut by 3 bases, the J end by 6 bases, with 11 bases between. This CDR3 is 14 amino acids long. The CDR3 loop reads CASGLGGVAGELFF. CDR3 DNA sequence: TGTGCTAGTGGTTTAGGAGGGGTAGCCGGGGAGCTGTTTTTT.

J is TRBJ1-1 and V is TRBV11-2; D is perhaps TRBD1 (6 bases). The CDR3 totals 16 residues. Germline V lookup: CDR1 SGHAT, CDR2 FQNNGV. The V gene lost 0 bases and the J gene lost 5 bases, with 16 bases spanning the gap. For the CDR3, the DNA is TGTGCCAGCAGCTTAGATGTGGCACAGGGCGGGACTGAAGCTTTCTTT. Its translation is CASSLDVAQGGTEAFF.

The chain links TRBV7-9 to TRBJ2-6; D is possibly TRBD1 (6 bases). CDR1 and CDR2 from the germline V gene are SEHNR and FQNEAQ (reference sequence). The CDR3 consists of 13 residues. The CDR3 DNA follows: TGTGGGACAGCTCTCTCTGGGGCCAACGTCCTGACTTTC. It translates to CGTALSGANVLTF. Supplemented by reference TRBV7-9 and TRBJ2-6, the full variable domain reads DTGVSQNPRHKITKRGQNVTFRCDPISEHNRLYWYRQTLGQGPEFLTYFQNEAQLEKSRLLSDRFSAERPKGSFSTLEIQRTEQGDSAMYLCGTALSGANVLTFGAGSRLTVL.

The CDR3 nucleotides read TGTGCCAGCAGCTTAGCGGGCAGGGGAACCTATGGCTACACCTTC. It translates to CASSLAGRGTYGYTF. This chain uses TRBV13 with TRBJ1-2, with a weak D call TRBD1 (6 bases). Germline CDR1 and CDR2: PRHDT and FYEKMQ (reference sequence). V was cut by 1 base and J by 4 bases, with 13 bases left in between. This CDR3 has 15 amino acids.

The rearrangement joins TRBV18 to TRBJ1-4; 7 bases line up with TRBD1. V lost 3 bases and J lost 2; bases outside the gene matches: 3. This CDR3 is 15 amino acids long. Germline loops: CDR1 KGHSH, CDR2 LQKENI. CDR3 DNA: TGTGCCAGCTCACCCACAGGGGCCACTAATGAAAAACTGTTTTTT. It codes for CASSPTGATNEKLFF.

The chain is built from TRBV30 and TRBJ2-5, with a weak D call TRBD2 (6 bases). With 1 base removed from V and 2 bases from J, the gap between germline ends came to 17 bases. The V gene's germline CDR1 is GTSNPN and CDR2 SVGIG (reference sequence). CDR3 length equals 16 residues. The chain's CDR3 is CAWSASPGLNQETQYF. The CDR3 DNA reads TGTGCCTGGAGTGCCTCCCCGGGACTTAATCAAGAGACCCAGTACTTC.

This chain uses TRBV21-1 with TRBJ1-4. TRBV21-1 is annotated as a pseudogene. The CDR3 runs 16 residues. The CDR3 DNA follows: TGTGCCAGCAGCAAAGAGGTGGAGGCCACTAATGAAAAACTGTTTTTT. It is translated as CASSKEVEATNEKLFF.

Only a few counts were recorded for this clone. The chain couples TRBV2 to TRBJ1-5; TRBD1 matches at 8 bases. CDR1 SNHLY and CDR2 FYNNEI come from the germline V gene. V shed 7 bases and J 4 bases; nucleotides not matched to a gene: 9. The CDR3 is 15 amino acids. CDR3 protein: CASTGTGGVNQPQHF. The CDR3 coding sequence is TGTGCCAGCACCGGCACAGGGGGTGTAAATCAGCCCCAGCATTTT.

This clone occurred once. CDR3 protein: CASRGQGGNTGELFF. CDR3 in DNA: TGTGCCAGCAGGGGACAGGGTGGTAACACCGGGGAGCTGTTTTTT. The J gene is TRBJ2-2, the V gene TRBV28, with 9 nucleotides matching TRBD1. The CDR3 has 15 residues. Germline V CDR1 and CDR2: MDHEN, SYDVKM. J lost 2 bases, V lost 6 bases, and 4 bases had no gene match.

V is TRBV18 and J is TRBJ2-7, with D possibly TRBD1 on 5 matching bases. The germline V and J ends were trimmed by 1 base and 3 bases, with 16 bases remaining between them. Looked up from germline, CDR1 is KGHSH and CDR2 is LQKENI. The CDR3 sequence is 16 residues long. CDR3 sequence: CASSPLPTQGIYEQYF. DNA for the CDR3: TGTGCCAGCTCACCACTTCCGACGCAGGGAATCTACGAGCAGTACTTC.

V gene TRBV28 combines with J gene TRBJ2-3; D remains unclear. With 1 base removed from V and 2 bases from J, the gap between germline ends came to 16 bases. From germline, CDR1 is MDHEN and CDR2 SYDVKM. This CDR3 has 17 residues. DNA for the CDR3: TGTGCCAGCAGTTTATCAATTGGGTTGGAGAACACAGATACGCAGTATTTT. Amino acids: CASSLSIGLENTDTQYF.